The subject of this entry is one TCR beta chain. The clone's antigen remains unknown. No quality values exist for individual bases; no much larger clone is one base distant. These data come from a study of shared clonotypes between healthy human individuals (dated by TCRdb to 2018 to 2020). For context, the study as a whole: The cohort included three men and a couple of women between 18 and 49 years of age. Between about 0.9 and 9 billion PBMCs per donor were obtained by leukapheresis. To increase sequencing depth and limit assay-specific biases, TCR repertoire library preparation and sequencing were carried out by different laboratories using diverse techniques. The study deeply sequenced blood TCR repertoires of about 5 healthy adults to estimate repertoire size and the extent of clonotype sharing between individuals.

Healthy HIV-negative adults with no recently reported acute infections or vaccinations were included as donors. Every donor was a Caucasian adult living in Nashville, Tennessee, USA. For unsorted samples, some 90 million PBMCs were counted and genomic DNA was extracted with the QIAamp DNA Blood Mini kit. Blood was collected by leukapheresis, and PBMCs were isolated by Ficoll-Histopaque density gradient centrifugation and then cryopreserved in liquid nitrogen vapor phase. The research as a whole found: Based on pairwise subsampling, the degree of clonotype sharing among donors was expected to be affected by sequencing depth. The small number of donors limited the genetic and exposure-history diversity represented. Sampling was limited to blood, and TCR repertoires in tissue likely differ from TCR repertoires in blood.

Using the deep immunoSEQ assay, TCR CDR3 regions were amplified from genomic DNA by multiplex PCR. Extracted genomic DNA from each cell subset was spread evenly across all wells of several immunoSEQ 96-well plates, with each plate serving as a replicate. For unsorted PBMC, approximately 300 ng of genomic DNA, equivalent to tens of thousands of T cell genomes, went into each replicate PCR. Ten immunoSEQ deep assay plates were used to sequence the unsorted PBMC genomic DNA. Purified libraries were quantified with a Qubit 3.0 fluorometer, sized on a Bioanalyzer 2100, and re-quantified with the KAPA Library Quantification kit. A separate single-read 150-cycle Illumina NextSeq 550 flow cell was used to sequence each immunoSEQ 96-well plate. On the study's bioinformatics: Because the immunoSEQ output held only junctional sequences and lacked quality scores, the filtering could not match the filtering applied to full-length reads. To assign V/J genes and CDR3, sequences were annotated against IMGT germline references using PyIR, a Python wrapper for IgBLAST v1.9. Reads with weak V/J assignments (E-value above 1e-6), missing CDR3, stop codons, out-of-frame junctions, or ambiguous translated residues were removed. V3J clonotypes were defined as sequences sharing the same inferred V gene, J gene, and CDR3 amino acid sequence. Percentage overlap between repertoires was calculated by dividing the number of shared unique clonotypes by the size of the smaller repertoire. RTK rarefaction, the Chao1 estimator, and Recon v2.1 estimates of unobserved clonotypes were used to assess repertoire richness. Not all clones reach the TCRdb copy of this immuneACCESS table, which keeps in-frame sequences only. Checked studies attribute under half of the gap to unresolved V genes and leave the rest unexplained. That table is the source of V, J and clone size, and D and trimming were worked out from the DNA. In this sample the table shows nearly 500,000 clones, 75% to 85% of which occur a single time. The ten largest clones take up 10% to 15% of the sample.

Trimmed from V: 2 bases; trimmed from J: 6 bases; junction bases lacking a gene match: 6. The cysteine opens and the phenylalanine closes a CDR3 of 15 amino acids. The read is trimmed to its CDR3 DNA, 45 bases read in frame from base 1. CDR1 is given as MNHEY and CDR2 as SVGAGI, both from the germline V gene. The sequencing input was PBMCs. The V and J genes are TRBV6-5 and TRBJ2-1; 8 nucleotides in the junction match TRBD1. This TCR derives from a middle-aged woman in good health. Some clones in this sample may be carry-over from other donors' samples. The CDR3 in this case is CASSYRQGWSNEQFF. The sequence in DNA is TGTGCCAGCAGTTACCGACAGGGGTGGAGCAATGAGCAGTTCTTC.